This entry is about one TCR beta chain. Germline assignment: CDR1 PRHDT and CDR2 FYEKMQ (reference sequence). With V trimmed by 5 bases and J by 7 bases, 8 bases remained unmatched. The CDR3 runs 15 residues. The PCR ran on 60 Vbeta and 13 Jbeta primers. Sequencing used immunoSEQ multiplex PCR; TCRdb keeps in-frame clones, though not all of them. Across 20,000 to 25,000 clones, the top ten clones capture approximately 15% of the sample. This record comes from a study of cytomegalovirus exposure and HLA in healthy donors. The chain recombines TRBV13 with TRBJ2-1; 10 bases align to TRBD1. Sequenced: PBMCs. This TCR was recovered from a male donor in good health and CMV-seropositive. The CDR3 spells CASSQRQGALNEQFF. The CDR3 bases are TGTGCCAGCAGCCAACGACAGGGGGCCCTTAATGAGCAGTTCTTC.